This T cell receptor (beta chain) was recovered during a study of blood T cell repertoires in COVID-19. On the study more broadly: Specimens from acute and convalescent COVID-19 originated in the United States, Italy and Spain. T cells, B-cell-depleted T cells, or PBMCs provided the cDNA or gDNA that served as material.

Profiled with immunoSEQ multiplex PCR; TCRdb holds only in-frame clones, not every one. The sample lists 150,000 to 200,000 clones, approximately 80% occurring once. V shed 6 bases and J shed 1 base, with 4 bases lying between them. The CDR3 sequence is 12 residues long. This chain joins TRBV12-3 or TRBV12-4 and TRBJ2-4; D call uncertain. The specimen sequenced was PBMCs or T cells enriched from blood (not recorded which). The sequence was collected from a woman in her sixties who had recovered from COVID-19. The CDR3, as DNA: TGTGCCAGCAGCGAGGCCAAAAACATTCAGTACTTC. Translation: CASSEAKNIQYF.